This paragraph covers one TCR beta chain sequence. Trimming pared 7 bases from V and 6 bases from J, leaving 14 bases between. The CDR3 length is 13 residues. Germline assignment: CDR1 KGHDR and CDR2 SFDVKD. Sequencing used immunoSEQ multiplex PCR; TCRdb keeps in-frame clones, though not all of them. The sample has approximately 94,000 clones, more than 65% seen once. This record comes from a study of blood T cell repertoires in COVID-19. Across the whole study: Acute-phase and convalescent COVID-19 samples originated in the United States, Italy and Spain. From T cells, B-cell-depleted T cells, or PBMCs came the material, which was cDNA or gDNA.

Sequenced: peripheral blood. This sequence joins TRBV24-1 and TRBJ1-2; no clear D. This clonotype was obtained from a woman aged 70-85 years with acute or convalescent COVID-19. This CDR3 is CATSEGRNNGYTF. The CDR3 bases are TGTGCCACCAGCGAGGGAAGGAACAATGGCTACACCTTC.